These 10 T cell receptor beta chains originate from one sample sequenced in a study of cytomegalovirus exposure and HLA in healthy donors. Profiled with immunoSEQ multiplex PCR; TCRdb holds only in-frame clones, not every one. The table records about 83,000 clones, around 96% of them present only once. The sequencing sample was made of PBMCs. The source is a woman under 30 in good health and CMV-seronegative.

This chain's CDR3 is CASSQALDRIGHTDTQYF. Written as DNA, the CDR3 is TGCGCCAGCAGCCAAGCGCTCGACAGGATTGGGCACACAGATACGCAGTATTTT. This rearrangement joins TRBV4-1 to TRBJ2-3; TRBD1 is a possible D gene (6 bases). The CDR3 is made up of 18 amino acids. Germline V lookup: CDR1 MGHRA, CDR2 YSYEKL. Trimming removed 1 base at V and 2 bases at J, with 19 bases between.

The rearrangement links TRBV15 to TRBJ1-1; tentative D call: TRBD1 (5 bases). V lost 0 bases and J 10 bases, leaving 18 bases between the germline ends. The CDR3 is made up of 15 amino acids. Germline V lookup: CDR1 LNHNV, CDR2 YYDKDF (reference sequence). The CDR3 here is CATSRDSGGLEGAFF. CDR3 bases: TGTGCCACCAGCAGAGATTCGGGGGGACTTGAGGGAGCTTTCTTT. Full variable domain (missing parts from reference TRBV15 and TRBJ1-1): DAMVIQNPRYQVTQFGKPVTLSCSQTLNHNVMYWYQQKSSQAPKLLFHYYDKDFNNEADTPDNFQSRRPNTSFCFLDIRSPGLGDTAMYLCATSRDSGGLEGAFFGQGTRLTVV.

Only one count was recorded for this clone. This CDR3 is CASSDGGGVWNEQFF. For the CDR3, the DNA is TGCGCCAGCAGTGACGGGGGAGGGGTGTGGAATGAGCAGTTCTTC. The genes are TRBV10-2 and TRBJ2-1; 7 bases map to TRBD2. The germline V gene has CDR1 WSHSY and CDR2 SAAADI. J gave up 7 bases and V 3 bases, and 9 bases lay outside the gene matches. CDR3 length: 15 residues.

This clone has a single count. The gene calls are TRBV6-6 and TRBJ1-3; D unresolved. The germline gives CDR1 MNHNY, CDR2 SVGAGI (reference sequence). V was clipped by 6 bases and J by 2 bases, with 14 bases between them. CDR3 length equals 15 residues. The CDR3 bases are TGTGCCAGCAGGTCAGCAGGCCCGGCTGGAAACACCATATATTTT. As protein: CASRSAGPAGNTIYF.

The gene calls are TRBV6-1 and TRBJ1-5, with D uncertain. V was pared by 2 bases and J by 3 bases, with 11 bases between. There are 15 residues in the CDR3. CDR1 MNHNS and CDR2 SASEGT come from the germline V gene. The CDR3 bases are TGTGCCAGCAGTGAACGTCCGGTTAACAATCAGCCCCAGCATTTT. Amino acid sequence: CASSERPVNNQPQHF.

In this sample, this clone turned up once. The chain has TRBV7-9 and TRBJ1-1; D is uncertain. V lost 0 bases to trimming and J lost 1 base, with 6 bases between them. This CDR3 comprises 14 residues. Per germline, CDR1 SEHNR and CDR2 FQNEAQ (reference sequence). The CDR3 nucleotides are TGTGCCAGCAGCTTAGCGACAAGGAACACTGAAGCTTTCTTT. It codes for CASSLATRNTEAFF.

This clone was seen a single time. The chain combines TRBV7-6 with TRBJ2-2; 7 positions match TRBD2. The V gene end was trimmed by 7 bases and the J gene end by 5 bases; junction bases not matched to a gene: 10. Germline CDR1 is SGHVS and CDR2 is FNYEAQ. This CDR3 region has 15 residues. CDR3 DNA sequence: TGTGCCAGCACCCGCGGGAGCGGGACTACCGGGGAGCTGTTTTTT. Translated: CASTRGSGTTGELFF.

This clone was seen only once. This sequence joins TRBV5-1 and TRBJ2-1; no firm D call. The CDR3 is 14 residues long. Between the trimmed V and J ends, which lost 4 bases and 4 bases, there was a span of 12 bases. Germline V CDR1 and CDR2: SGHRS, YFSETQ. The CDR3 region has the DNA TGCGCCAGCAGCCTTCAACAACATTACAATGAGCAGTTCTTC. Its protein is CASSLQQHYNEQFF.

This chain links TRBV18 with TRBJ2-1; D possibly corresponds to TRBD2 (6 bases). This CDR3 is built from 16 residues. Germline V gives CDR1 KGHSH, CDR2 LQKENI. Trimming cost V 1 base and J 2 bases, with 12 bases left between them. The CDR3 reads CASSPLVSGTYNEQFF. CDR3 coding DNA: TGTGCCAGCTCACCACTTGTTAGCGGTACCTACAATGAGCAGTTCTTC.

The chain employs TRBV11-2 and TRBJ1-6; D possibly corresponds to TRBD1 (6 bases). Germline CDR1 SGHAT, CDR2 FQNNGV. Trimming cost V 1 base and J 10 bases, with 20 bases left between them. This CDR3 is 17 amino acids long. The CDR3 loop is CASSLGGGGAVSSPLHF. The CDR3 coding sequence is TGTGCCAGCAGCTTAGGGGGTGGGGGGGCCGTATCGTCACCCCTCCACTTT.